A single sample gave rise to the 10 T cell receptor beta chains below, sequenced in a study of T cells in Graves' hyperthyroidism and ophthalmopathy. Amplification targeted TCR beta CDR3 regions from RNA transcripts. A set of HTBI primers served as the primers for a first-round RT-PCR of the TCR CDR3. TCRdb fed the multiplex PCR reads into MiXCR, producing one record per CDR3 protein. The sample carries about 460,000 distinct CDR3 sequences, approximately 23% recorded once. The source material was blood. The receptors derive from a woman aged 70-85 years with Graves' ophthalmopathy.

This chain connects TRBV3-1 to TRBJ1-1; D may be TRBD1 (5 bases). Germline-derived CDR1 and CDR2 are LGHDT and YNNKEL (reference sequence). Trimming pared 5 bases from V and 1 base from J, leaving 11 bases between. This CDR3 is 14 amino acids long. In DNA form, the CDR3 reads TGTGCCAGCAGCTGGCAGGGCCCGAACACTGAAGCTTTCTTT. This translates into CASSWQGPNTEAFF.

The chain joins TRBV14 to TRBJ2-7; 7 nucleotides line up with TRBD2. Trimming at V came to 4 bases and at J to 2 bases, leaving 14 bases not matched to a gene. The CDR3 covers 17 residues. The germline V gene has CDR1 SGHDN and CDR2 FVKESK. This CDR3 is CASSPQRASGHPYEQYF. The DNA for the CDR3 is TGTGCCAGCAGCCCCCAGAGGGCTAGCGGCCACCCCTACGAGCAGTACTTC.

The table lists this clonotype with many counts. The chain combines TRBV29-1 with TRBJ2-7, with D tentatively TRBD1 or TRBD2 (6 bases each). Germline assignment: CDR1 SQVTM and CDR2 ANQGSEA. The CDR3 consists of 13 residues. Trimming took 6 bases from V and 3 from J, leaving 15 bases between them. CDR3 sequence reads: CSVGGHPVYEQYF. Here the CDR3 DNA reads TGCAGCGTCGGGGGACATCCGGTCTACGAGCAGTACTTC.

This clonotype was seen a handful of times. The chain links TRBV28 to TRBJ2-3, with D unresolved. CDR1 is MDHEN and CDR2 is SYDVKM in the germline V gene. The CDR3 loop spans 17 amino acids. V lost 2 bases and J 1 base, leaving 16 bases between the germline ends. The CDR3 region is CASSLRAALSGTDTQYF. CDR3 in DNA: TGTGCCAGCAGTTTACGGGCAGCCCTATCAGGCACAGATACGCAGTATTTT.

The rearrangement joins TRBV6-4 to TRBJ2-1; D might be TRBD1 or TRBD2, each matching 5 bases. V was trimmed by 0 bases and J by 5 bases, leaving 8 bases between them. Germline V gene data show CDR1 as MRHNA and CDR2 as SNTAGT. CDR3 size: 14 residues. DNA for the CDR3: TGTGCCAGCAGTGACTCCGGGACCCACAATGAGCAGTTCTTC. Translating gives CASSDSGTHNEQFF.

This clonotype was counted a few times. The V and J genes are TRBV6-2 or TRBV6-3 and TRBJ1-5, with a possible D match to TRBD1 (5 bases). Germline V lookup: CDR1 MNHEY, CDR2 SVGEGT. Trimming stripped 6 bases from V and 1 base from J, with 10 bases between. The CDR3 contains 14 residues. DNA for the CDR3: TGTGCCAGCAGGCCGGACATGAGCAATCAGCCCCAGCATTTT. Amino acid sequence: CASRPDMSNQPQHF.

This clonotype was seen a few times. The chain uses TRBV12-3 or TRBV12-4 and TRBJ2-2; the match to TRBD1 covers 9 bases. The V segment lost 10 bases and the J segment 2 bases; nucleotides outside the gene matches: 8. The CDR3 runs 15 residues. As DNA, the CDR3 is TGTGCCACCAATTGGGGACAGGGAAACACCGGGGAGCTGTTTTTT. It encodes CATNWGQGNTGELFF.

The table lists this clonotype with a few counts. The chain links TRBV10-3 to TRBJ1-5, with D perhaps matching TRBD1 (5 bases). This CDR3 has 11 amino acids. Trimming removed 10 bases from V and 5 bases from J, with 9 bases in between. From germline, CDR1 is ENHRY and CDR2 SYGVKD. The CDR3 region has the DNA TGTGCCACAGGACATGATCAGCCCCAGCATTTT. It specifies CATGHDQPQHF.

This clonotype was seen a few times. The CDR3 sequence is CSARDDLSNQETQYF. CDR3 nucleotide sequence: TGCAGTGCTAGAGATGATTTGTCAAACCAAGAGACCCAGTACTTC. The chain carries TRBV20-1 and TRBJ2-5; no definite D call. The CDR3 consists of 15 residues. V lost 0 bases and J lost 0, with 11 bases in between. CDR1 is DFQATT and CDR2 is SNEGSKA in the germline V gene (reference sequence).

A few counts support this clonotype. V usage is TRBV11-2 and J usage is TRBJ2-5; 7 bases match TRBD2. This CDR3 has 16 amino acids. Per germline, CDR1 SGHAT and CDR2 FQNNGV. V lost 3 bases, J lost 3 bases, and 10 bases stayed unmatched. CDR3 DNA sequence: TGTGCCAGCAGCTTTTGGCCCGGTGGGGGGGAAGAGACCCAGTACTTC. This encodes CASSFWPGGGEETQYF.